These 21 T cell receptor beta chains originate from one sample sequenced in a study of T cell changes during pregnancy in multiple sclerosis. The repertoire was sequenced with immunoSEQ multiplex PCR; TCRdb's copy has only in-frame clones and lacks some. Found here are about 40,000 clones, around 90% of them singletons; the top ten hold approximately 0.44%. The specimen comprised CD4+ T cells from peripheral blood mononuclear cells, sampled in the third trimester of pregnancy. These receptor sequences come from a female donor with multiple sclerosis, enrolled in a pregnancy study.

The rearrangement uses TRBV18 and TRBJ2-7; possible D gene TRBD1, 5 bases. The CDR3 is made up of 14 amino acids. The germline CDR1 and CDR2 sequences are KGHSH and LQKENI. With 3 bases removed from V and 3 bases from J, the gap between germline ends came to 12 bases. The CDR3 DNA follows: TGTGCCAGCTCACCCAAAGGGGATAACTACGAGCAGTACTTC. It encodes CASSPKGDNYEQYF.

The chain joins TRBV18 to TRBJ1-1; tentative D call: TRBD1 (5 bases). Germline CDR1 is KGHSH and CDR2 is LQKENI. This CDR3 has 14 residues. V gave up 1 base and J gave up 7 bases, with 13 bases separating them. CDR3 protein: CASSPLGGENEAFF. The DNA for the CDR3 is TGTGCCAGCTCACCACTTGGGGGGGAGAATGAAGCTTTCTTT.

V is TRBV5-1 and J is TRBJ2-7; maybe TRBD1 (6 bases). The CDR3 length is 13 residues. The V and J ends lost 4 bases and 2 bases respectively, with 10 bases between them. CDR1 and CDR2 (germline): SGHRS, YFSETQ. CDR3 in amino acids: CASSPTGTYEQYF. The CDR3 bases are TGCGCCAGCAGCCCGACAGGCACCTACGAGCAGTACTTC.

This sequence joins TRBV28 and TRBJ1-5; D may be TRBD1 (5 bases). The CDR3 sequence is 16 residues long. Trimming left V 5 bases short and J 0 bases short, with 14 bases between. CDR1 and CDR2 (germline): MDHEN, SYDVKM. The CDR3 coding sequence is TGTGCCAGCAGTAGGGGTGGGATCCCTAGCAATCAGCCCCAGCATTTT. This encodes CASSRGGIPSNQPQHF.

The V gene is TRBV5-4, the J gene TRBJ2-7; 10 bases fit TRBD2. CDR1 SGHNT and CDR2 YYREEE come from the germline V gene (reference sequence). The CDR3 spans 13 residues. The V gene end was trimmed by 2 bases and the J gene end by 6 bases; junction bases not matched to a gene: 2. This chain's CDR3 is CASSLSGRAEQYF. The DNA for the CDR3 is TGTGCCAGCAGCTTAAGCGGGAGGGCCGAGCAGTACTTC.

The J gene is TRBJ2-1, the V gene TRBV29-1; TRBD2 might be the D (5 bases). This CDR3 is built from 12 residues. CDR1 SQVTM and CDR2 ANQGSEA come from the germline V gene. The V end lost 7 bases, the J end lost 6 bases, and 13 bases lay between the germline ends. DNA of the CDR3: TGCAGCGCCACTAGGACTGTCAATGAGCAGTTCTTC. It specifies CSATRTVNEQFF.

This chain joins TRBV19 and TRBJ2-1; tentatively, D is TRBD2 (6 bases). Trimming removed 5 bases at V and 4 bases at J, with 15 bases between. The CDR3 is 15 residues long. Germline V gene sequence: CDR1 LNHDA, CDR2 SQIVND (reference sequence). CDR3 protein: CASSPRGSGYNEQFF. The CDR3 DNA reads TGTGCCAGTAGTCCCCGGGGTAGCGGATACAATGAGCAGTTCTTC.

This clone has just one count. V usage is TRBV2 and J usage is TRBJ2-5; weak D call: TRBD2 (6 bases). Germline lookup yields CDR1 SNHLY and CDR2 FYNNEI. The CDR3 has 14 residues. V lost 1 base and J lost 2, with 8 bases in between. CDR3 amino acids: CASSEVGGQETQYF. The CDR3 DNA sequence: TGTGCCAGCAGTGAAGTGGGAGGACAAGAGACCCAGTACTTC.

V is TRBV19 and J is TRBJ1-4; D is undetermined. V lost 6 bases to trimming and J lost 3 bases, with 11 bases between them. The germline CDR1 and CDR2 sequences are LNHDA and SQIVND (reference sequence). The CDR3 is made up of 14 amino acids. CDR3 nucleotides: TGTGCCAGTAGAATCGGGATGGCTAATGAAAAACTGTTTTTT. This codes for CASRIGMANEKLFF. Variable domain in full (rest from reference TRBV19 and TRBJ1-4): DGGITQSPKYLFRKEGQNVTLSCEQNLNHDAMYWYRQDPGQGLRLIYYSQIVNDFQKGDIAEGYSVSREKKESFPLTVTSAQKNPTAFYLCASRIGMANEKLFFGSGTQLSVL.

The V call is TRBV7-2, the J call TRBJ2-7; D is uncertain. The CDR3 has 13 residues. V dropped 0 bases and J dropped 1 base, with 4 bases sitting between them. Looked up from germline, CDR1 is SGHTA and CDR2 is FQGNSA. The CDR3 reads CASSLAASYEQYF. The CDR3, as DNA: TGTGCCAGCAGCTTAGCGGCTTCCTACGAGCAGTACTTC.

The V gene is TRBV19, the J gene TRBJ2-2; 8 bases are shared with TRBD1. Germline CDR1 reads LNHDA; CDR2 reads SQIVND (reference sequence). After removal of 4 bases from V and 8 bases from J, the junction contained 12 bases not matched to a gene. This CDR3 has 16 amino acids. This chain's CDR3 is CASSTRQGRIVGELFF. DNA of the CDR3: TGTGCCAGTAGTACACGACAGGGGAGGATTGTGGGGGAGCTGTTTTTT.

The rearrangement uses TRBV19 and TRBJ2-5; 8 bases fit TRBD2. V shed 7 bases, J shed 3 bases, and the junction held 7 bases outside the gene matches. Per germline, CDR1 LNHDA and CDR2 SQIVND (reference sequence). This CDR3 contains 14 residues. Written as DNA, the CDR3 is TGTGCCAGTAATTCGGGGGGGGTCAAAGAGACCCAGTACTTC. As protein: CASNSGGVKETQYF.

The V gene is TRBV28, the J gene TRBJ1-2, with 7 bases fitting TRBD1. The CDR3 spans 15 residues. CDR1 and CDR2 (germline): MDHEN, SYDVKM. The trim removed 3 bases at V and 5 bases at J, leaving 9 bases unmatched. CDR3 DNA sequence: TGTGCCAGCAGTTTGGCCGGGACAGCTGGTTATGGCTACACCTTC. This encodes CASSLAGTAGYGYTF.

V is TRBV19 and J is TRBJ1-1; 7 bases match TRBD1. V dropped 7 bases and J dropped 5; count of bases not matched to a gene: 10. Germline CDR1 reads LNHDA; CDR2 reads SQIVND (reference sequence). The CDR3 totals 14 residues. CDR3 nucleotide sequence: TGTGCCAGTATGGTCCGGCAGGGGGGTACTGAAGCTTTCTTT. It specifies CASMVRQGGTEAFF.

The gene calls are TRBV19 and TRBJ1-1; D unclear. Germline-derived CDR1 and CDR2 are LNHDA and SQIVND (reference sequence). Trimming removed 1 base from V and 0 bases from J, with 3 bases in between. This CDR3 spans 13 amino acids. The CDR3 coding sequence is TGTGCCAGTAGTATAGTAGTGAACACTGAAGCTTTCTTT. It encodes CASSIVVNTEAFF. Full variable domain (outside the CDR3, taken from reference TRBV19 and TRBJ1-1): DGGITQSPKYLFRKEGQNVTLSCEQNLNHDAMYWYRQDPGQGLRLIYYSQIVNDFQKGDIAEGYSVSREKKESFPLTVTSAQKNPTAFYLCASSIVVNTEAFFGQGTRLTVV.

The rearrangement joins TRBV19 to TRBJ1-1; 8 bases are a match to TRBD1. The trim removed 10 bases at V and 7 bases at J, leaving 14 bases unmatched. Germline values: CDR1 LNHDA, CDR2 SQIVND (reference sequence). CDR3 length: 14 residues. The CDR3 sequence is CATRQAGGWGEAFF. In DNA, the CDR3 is TGTGCCACCCGCCAGGCAGGGGGCTGGGGTGAAGCTTTCTTT.

The chain combines TRBV6-1 with TRBJ2-6; 10 bases match TRBD2. This CDR3 contains 17 residues. The V gene's germline CDR1 is MNHNS and CDR2 SASEGT. With 0 bases clipped from V and 4 bases from J, the junction kept 3 bases outside the gene matches. CDR3 region: CASSEAGLASGANVLTF. CDR3 DNA: TGTGCCAGCAGTGAAGCGGGACTAGCGAGCGGGGCCAACGTCCTGACTTTC.

This clone was counted a single time. This rearrangement joins TRBV30 to TRBJ2-2; D ambiguous. The CDR3 covers 15 residues. Per germline, CDR1 GTSNPN and CDR2 SVGIG (reference sequence). Deletions cut 0 bases from V and 2 bases from J, with 10 bases between. CDR3 bases: TGTGCCTGGAGTGTAGTGCAGTCTAACACCGGGGAGCTGTTTTTT. This encodes CAWSVVQSNTGELFF. Full variable domain (remainder filled in from reference TRBV30 and TRBJ2-2): SQTIHQWPATLVQPVGSPLSLECTVEGTSNPNLYWYRQAAGRGLQLLFYSVGIGQISSEVPQNLSASRPQDRQFILSSKKLLLSDSGFYLCAWSVVQSNTGELFFGEGSRLTVL.

The chain links TRBV11-2 to TRBJ1-2, with D unresolved. CDR3 length equals 13 residues. The germline CDR1 and CDR2 sequences are SGHAT and FQNNGV. Trimming shortened V by 1 base and J by 4 bases, and 7 bases separated the two germline ends. The CDR3 DNA reads as TGTGCCAGCAGCTTAGGGGAGAGCTATGGCTACACCTTC. Protein product: CASSLGESYGYTF. Looking up the rest from reference TRBV11-2 and TRBJ1-2 gives the full variable domain: EAGVAQSPRYKIIEKRQSVAFWCNPISGHATLYWYQQILGQGPKLLIQFQNNGVVDDSQLPKDRFSAERLKGVDSTLKIQPAKLEDSAVYLCASSLGESYGYTFGSGTRLTVV.

This clone qualifies as medium-sized. Other DNA sequences in the same sample also yield this CDR3. The chain is built from TRBV6-4 and TRBJ1-2; 7 bases line up with TRBD1. The CDR3 is 13 amino acids. The junction had 3 bases not matched to a gene; V was cut back by 6 bases and J by 2 bases. Germline lookup yields CDR1 MRHNA and CDR2 SNTAGT. Here the CDR3 reads CASSETGNYGYTF. CDR3 coding DNA: TGTGCCAGCAGCGAGACAGGGAACTATGGCTACACCTTC.

This clone has more than one count but fewer than ten. The V call is TRBV7-2, the J call TRBJ1-2; D remains ambiguous. In germline, CDR1 is SGHTA, CDR2 FQGNSA. The ends were cut back, 1 base at V and 3 bases at J, with 9 bases in the middle. The CDR3 sequence is 14 residues long. The CDR3 coding sequence is TGTGCCAGCAGCTTAGACAGCCCTCACTATGGCTACACCTTC. Its protein is CASSLDSPHYGYTF.